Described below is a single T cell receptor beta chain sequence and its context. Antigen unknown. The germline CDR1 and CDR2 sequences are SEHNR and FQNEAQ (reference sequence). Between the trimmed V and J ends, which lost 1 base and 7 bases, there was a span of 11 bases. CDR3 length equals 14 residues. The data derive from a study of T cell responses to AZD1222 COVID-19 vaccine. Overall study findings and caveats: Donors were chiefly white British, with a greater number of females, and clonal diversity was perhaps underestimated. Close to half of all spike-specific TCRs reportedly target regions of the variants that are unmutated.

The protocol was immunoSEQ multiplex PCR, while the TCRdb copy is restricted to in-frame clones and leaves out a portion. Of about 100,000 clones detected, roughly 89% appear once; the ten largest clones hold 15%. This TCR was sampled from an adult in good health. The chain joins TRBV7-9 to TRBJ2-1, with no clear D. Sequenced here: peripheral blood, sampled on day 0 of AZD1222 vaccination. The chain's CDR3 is CASSLEKGANEQFF. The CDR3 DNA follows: TGTGCCAGCAGCTTAGAGAAGGGTGCGAATGAGCAGTTCTTC.